The 13 T cell receptor beta chains below come from one sample, sequenced in a study of T-cell reconstitution after alpha-beta-depleted transplantation in children. Unique molecular identifiers were built into the TCRbeta library. MiXCR was run by TCRdb on the PCR reads, yielding one entry per CDR3 protein. The sample includes almost 600,000 distinct CDR3 sequences, around 27% of them seen just once. The specimen was PBMCs, collected before TCRalphabeta/CD19-depleted stem cell transplant. These receptors all stem from a boy younger than two with Wiskott-Aldrich syndrome, due to receive a stem cell transplant.

V gene TRBV20-1 combines with J gene TRBJ2-3; D gene ambiguous. The CDR3 is 14 residues long. The V end was cut by 2 bases, the J end by 2 bases, with 11 bases between. CDR1 DFQATT and CDR2 SNEGSKA come from the germline V gene (reference sequence). CDR3 DNA: TGCAGTGCTAGAAGCTACCTCAACACAGATACGCAGTATTTT. Amino acid sequence: CSARSYLNTDTQYF.

This clonotype has more than one count but fewer than ten. The genes are TRBV7-2 and TRBJ2-5, with a tentative D call TRBD2 (6 bases). V lost 5 bases and J lost 2, with 12 bases in between. The CDR3 has 14 residues. Germline lookup yields CDR1 SGHTA and CDR2 FQGNSA. The CDR3 protein is CASSPRDWQETQYF. The CDR3 coding sequence is TGTGCCAGCAGCCCACGGGACTGGCAAGAGACCCAGTACTTC.

V usage is TRBV29-1 and J usage is TRBJ2-1; TRBD2 matches at 9 bases. The J segment lost 6 bases and the V segment lost 4 bases, leaving 7 bases of the junction unmatched. The CDR3 spans 14 residues. Germline V gene lookup returns CDR1 SQVTM and CDR2 ANQGSEA. CDR3 bases: TGCAGCGTTGCGCCGGGACTAGCATTCAATGAGCAGTTCTTC. It is translated as CSVAPGLAFNEQFF.

This chain joins TRBV29-1 and TRBJ2-7; no clear D. The CDR3 runs 12 residues. CDR1 SQVTM and CDR2 ANQGSEA come from the germline V gene. V dropped 1 base and J dropped 0 bases, with 4 bases sitting between them. DNA for the CDR3: TGCAGCGTTGAAGGACGCTCCTACGAGCAGTACTTC. This translates into CSVEGRSYEQYF.

Note on this clonotype: The junction departs from the called germline gene at one end, perhaps through a read error. V gene TRBV5-1 combines with J gene TRBJ1-5, with 7 bases fitting TRBD1. Germline CDR1 reads SGHRS; CDR2 reads YFSETQ. This CDR3 has 15 residues. The chain's CDR3 is CASSPGTVGNPPQHF. For the CDR3, the DNA is TGCGCCAGCAGCCCTGGGACAGTTGGTAATCCGCCCCAGCATTTT.

The chain has TRBV12-3 or TRBV12-4 and TRBJ2-5, with D unresolved. V was pared by 3 bases and J by 3 bases, with 8 bases between. The CDR3 has 13 residues. The CDR3 reads CASSFWSEETQYF. The CDR3 DNA follows: TGTGCCAGCAGTTTTTGGTCAGAAGAGACCCAGTACTTC.

This clonotype has just a few counts. The genes are TRBV29-1 and TRBJ2-5; D gene unclear. V shed 2 bases and J shed 2 bases, with 6 bases lying between them. CDR3 length: 12 residues. Germline CDR1 reads SQVTM; CDR2 reads ANQGSEA. The chain's CDR3 is CSVEKRQETQYF. The CDR3 bases are TGCAGCGTTGAAAAGAGGCAAGAGACCCAGTACTTC.

In the case of this clonotype: Sequence at one end of the junction differs from germline and may be a read error. V and J are TRBV3-1 and TRBJ1-2; tentatively, D is TRBD1 (6 bases). CDR1 is LGHDT and CDR2 is YNNKEL in the germline V gene (reference sequence). The CDR3 is made up of 13 amino acids. For the CDR3, the DNA is TGTGACAGCAGCCCACGGGCAGGGGCCGGCTACACCTTC. This codes for CDSSPRAGAGYTF.

This clonotype has just a few counts. The chain joins TRBV5-1 to TRBJ2-5, with 8 bases matching TRBD2. This CDR3 comprises 16 residues. J gave up 5 bases and V 1 base, and 10 bases lay outside the gene matches. Germline CDR1 and CDR2: SGHRS and YFSETQ. CDR3 loop: CASSLYPGLASETQYF. The DNA for the CDR3 is TGCGCCAGCAGCTTGTATCCCGGACTAGCATCGGAGACCCAGTACTTC.

V is TRBV3-1 and J is TRBJ1-1, with D possibly matching TRBD1 (5 bases). Germline CDR1 reads LGHDT; CDR2 reads YNNKEL (reference sequence). The V end lost 2 bases, the J end lost 1 base, and 11 bases lay between the germline ends. The CDR3 spans 15 residues. The CDR3 region has the DNA TGTGCCAGCAGCCAATGGGAGACAGCGAACACTGAAGCTTTCTTT. Its translation is CASSQWETANTEAFF.

The chain couples TRBV14 to TRBJ2-7, with 8 positions matching TRBD1. Germline loops: CDR1 SGHDN, CDR2 FVKESK. The CDR3 loop spans 15 amino acids. The J segment lost 2 bases and the V segment lost 3 bases, leaving 6 bases of the junction unmatched. Here the CDR3 DNA reads TGTGCCAGCAGCCATCGACAGGGGTCCGCCTACGAGCAGTACTTC. This encodes CASSHRQGSAYEQYF.

The chain combines TRBV5-1 with TRBJ1-5, with D uncertain. The CDR3 covers 15 residues. Trimming shortened V by 1 base and J by 0 bases, and 8 bases separated the two germline ends. The V gene's germline CDR1 is SGHRS and CDR2 YFSETQ. CDR3 in DNA: TGCGCCAGCAGCTTGTCGGGGAGTAGCAATCAGCCCCAGCATTTT. Protein: CASSLSGSSNQPQHF.

CDR3 DNA sequence: TGCGCCAGCAGCTTCCCGGGACAGGGGGCCTACGAGCAGTACTTC. Amino acids: CASSFPGQGAYEQYF. V gene TRBV5-1 combines with J gene TRBJ2-7; 11 nucleotides match TRBD1. V trimming: 2 bases; J trimming: 2 bases; junction bases outside the gene matches: 3. CDR1 and CDR2 (germline): SGHRS, YFSETQ. The CDR3 is 15 residues long.